This T cell receptor (beta chain) is drawn from a study of control samples from healthy donors and cancer patients. Germline values: CDR1 MDHEN, CDR2 SYDVKM. The CDR3 loop spans 15 amino acids. Trimming removed 5 bases from V and 0 bases from J, with 13 bases in between. Measured with immunoSEQ multiplex PCR; TCRdb has only the in-frame clones, and not every one. The sample includes 50,000 to 55,000 clones, roughly 94% of them seen just once. The chain carries TRBV28 and TRBJ1-2; D may be TRBD1 (5 bases). Sequences were obtained from blood. The TCR was taken from a man in his thirties or forties in good health. CDR3 bases: TGTGCCAGCAGTAACTTGGGGGACCCTAACTATGGCTACACCTTC. Its translation is CASSNLGDPNYGYTF.